Below are 5 T cell receptor beta chains sequenced from a single sample in a study of regulatory T cells in long-lasting Graves disease. Arm-PCR of CDR3 regions and iRepertoire HTBI primers were the basis on which TCR beta libraries were built. TCRdb passed the multiplex PCR reads through MiXCR, listing each CDR3 protein once. The repertoire has more than 450,000 distinct CDR3 sequences, about 11% of them found once; the top ten carry approximately 9.6%. Described time point: newly diagnosed GD, antithyroid drugs for less than 3 months. PBMC RNA was the source of the TCR library. This sample was also put to use in a study of T cells in Graves' hyperthyroidism and ophthalmopathy.

The sample was peripheral blood mononuclear cells (PBMCs), taken at new diagnosis, from a patient treated with antithyroid drugs. All receptors derive from a woman in her thirties with Graves disease.

In its sample, this clonotype was seen many times. The chain recombines TRBV28 with TRBJ1-1; D gene unclear. This CDR3 has 11 amino acids. Deletions cut 2 bases from V and 9 bases from J, with 7 bases between. The V gene's germline CDR1 is MDHEN and CDR2 SYDVKM. CDR3 coding DNA: TGTGCCAGCAGTTTAGGGCAGAAAGCTTTCTTT. Translated, it gives CASSLGQKAFF.

This clonotype appeared a few times. J is TRBJ2-1 and V is TRBV6-1, with 10 positions matching TRBD2. V was clipped by 4 bases and J by 9 bases; unmatched bases: 6. Germline CDR1 MNHNS, CDR2 SASEGT. The CDR3 is 14 amino acids. CDR3 nucleotide sequence: TGTGCCAGCAGTGCCCGAGCGGGAGGGGTTGAGCAGTTCTTC. This codes for CASSARAGGVEQFF.

This clonotype has ten or more counts. The chain uses TRBV3-1 and TRBJ2-1; 9 nucleotides agree with TRBD2. V gave up 0 bases and J gave up 7 bases; unmatched junction bases: 10. The germline V gene encodes CDR1 LGHDT and CDR2 YNNKEL (reference sequence). This CDR3 contains 17 residues. The CDR3 coding sequence is TGTGCCAGCAGCCAAGATTCCCTAGCGGGACCCCGGAATGAGCAGTTCTTC. Amino acid sequence: CASSQDSLAGPRNEQFF.

This clonotype was observed at least ten times. The gene calls are TRBV5-5 and TRBJ1-4, with D unresolved. The CDR3 is made up of 13 amino acids. The V end lost 2 bases, the J end lost 3 bases, and 5 bases lay between the germline ends. The germline V gene has CDR1 SGHKS and CDR2 YYEKEE (reference sequence). The CDR3 coding sequence is TGTGCCAGCAGCTTAGGACCTAATGAAAAACTGTTTTTT. It is translated as CASSLGPNEKLFF.

Many counts were recorded for this clonotype. The rearrangement links TRBV2 to TRBJ1-5, with 8 positions matching TRBD1. Unmatched junction bases numbered 7, after V lost 6 bases and J lost 6 bases. The CDR3 is 14 residues long. Per germline, CDR1 SNHLY and CDR2 FYNNEI. The CDR3 loop reads CASSAQGAGQPQHF. DNA of the CDR3: TGTGCCAGCAGCGCCCAGGGGGCGGGTCAGCCCCAGCATTTT.